Sequencing of this T cell receptor beta chain was carried out in a study of T cells in Graves' hyperthyroidism and ophthalmopathy. Overall study context: At initial diagnosis, before any treatment had begun, peripheral blood was obtained. General study results and limits: Ophthalmopathy was distinguished from stable hyperthyroidism by 13 V-J signatures. Most expanded thyroid clonotypes above 0.001 recurred in blood.

CDR1 and CDR2 (germline): SQVTM, ANQGSEA. The CDR3 loop spans 14 amino acids. V lost 7 bases to trimming and J lost 3 bases, with 15 bases between them. This clonotype appeared many times. Its antigen is not identified. Lactation, pregnancy, other autoimmune disease or uncontrolled infection led to exclusion of patients. RNA transcripts served as the template for amplifying TCR beta CDR3 regions. The TCR CDR3 first-round RT-PCR relied on the HTBI primer set. TCRdb analysed the multiplex PCR reads with MiXCR anew, one entry per CDR3 protein. Of about 350,000 distinct CDR3 sequences listed, approximately 15% are singletons.

Input material: blood. This chain connects TRBV29-1 to TRBJ2-2; D is unresolved. This sequence originates from a woman aged 25 to 39 with Graves' hyperthyroidism. CDR3 sequence (DNA): TGCAGCGGGAGTGTTGGCGGACACACCGGGGAGCTGTTTTTT. This encodes CSGSVGGHTGELFF.